This T cell receptor (beta chain) came from a study of blood T cell repertoires in COVID-19. Study-level information: Sources were T cells, B-cell-depleted T cells, or PBMCs; the material itself was cDNA or gDNA.

V dropped 4 bases and J dropped 3 bases, with 7 bases sitting between them. The germline V gene has CDR1 SNHLY and CDR2 FYNNEI. This CDR3 is 13 amino acids long. About this clone: The same CDR3 arises from other DNA sequences in this sample as well.

Cohort placement rested on clinical history that participants reported themselves. Individuals in the exposed group had encountered a COVID-19 case within 2 weeks preceding study entry. Profiled with immunoSEQ multiplex PCR; TCRdb holds only in-frame clones, not every one. The data hold 190,000 or so clones, with about 88% observed a single time. The V gene is TRBV2, the J gene TRBJ1-5; D may be TRBD1 (5 bases). The sequencing sample was made of PBMCs or T cells enriched from blood (not recorded which). This clonotype was sampled from a woman aged 25 to 39 who had been exposed to COVID-19. The CDR3: CASSAGLNQPQHF. The CDR3 nucleotides read TGTGCCAGCAGTGCAGGGCTCAATCAGCCCCAGCATTTT.